Here is one T cell receptor beta chain with its context. The data belong to a study of blood T cell repertoires in COVID-19. Germline CDR1 and CDR2: SEHNR and FQNEAQ (reference sequence). The V and J ends lost 5 bases and 7 bases respectively, with 21 bases between them. This CDR3 is built from 16 residues. This table comes from immunoSEQ multiplex PCR, and its TCRdb copy is limited to in-frame clones, with some not included. The top ten clones hold about 1.3% of a sample with about 250,000 clones, approximately 86% of them seen once. The chain uses TRBV7-9 and TRBJ2-1; possible D gene TRBD1, 7 bases. This sequence originates from an older man with acute or convalescent COVID-19. Sequences were obtained from peripheral blood. CDR3 protein: CASSLPGGKELNEQFF. DNA for the CDR3: TGTGCCAGCAGCCTCCCAGGGGGGAAAGAGTTGAATGAGCAGTTCTTC. The entire variable domain, with the rest obtained from reference TRBV7-9 and TRBJ2-1, is as follows: DTGVSQNPRHKITKRGQNVTFRCDPISEHNRLYWYRQTLGQGPEFLTYFQNEAQLEKSRLLSDRFSAERPKGSFSTLEIQRTEQGDSAMYLCASSLPGGKELNEQFFGPGTRLTVL.